This is a list of T cell receptor beta chains from one sample in a study of T-cell reconstitution after alpha-beta-depleted transplantation in children. One entry per CDR3 protein results from TCRdb running MiXCR on the PCR reads. Found here are 120,000 to 150,000 distinct CDR3 sequences, around 8.8% of them singletons; the top ten hold 18%. The specimen was PBMCs, mostly from graft donor cells, collected 180 days after TCRalphabeta/CD19-depleted stem cell transplant. Receptors originate from a female patient younger than 10 who had a stem cell transplant for congenital amegakaryocytic thrombocytopenia, so the T cells may come from the graft donor. The CDR3 runs from the conserved cysteine through the conserved F or W. A D gene is named only where the DNA matches it firmly. Clone size is stated in some rows and not others, as once, few, many or a class when expanded.

16	NA	TRBV7-9	TRBJ1-2	many	CASSFPNRARLYGYTF	TGTGCCAGCAGCTTCCCTAACAGGGCCCGCTTGTATGGCTACACCTTC
13	TRBD1	TRBV5-1	TRBJ1-1	many	CASSYRQGTEAFF	TGCGCCAGCAGCTACCGACAGGGAACTGAAGCTTTCTTT
13	NA	TRBV12-3/TRBV12-4	TRBJ2-7	NA	CASSLGYGREQYF	TGTGCCAGCAGTTTAGGCTATGGGCGGGAGCAGTACTTC
14	NA	TRBV10-3	TRBJ2-5	many	CAISELGPEETQYF	TGTGCCATCAGTGAGTTGGGGCCAGAAGAGACCCAGTACTTC
15	NA	TRBV20-1	TRBJ1-2	NA	CSARDRRFSLDGYTF	TGCAGTGCTAGAGATCGTAGGTTCAGTTTAGATGGCTACACCTTC
16	NA	TRBV7-8	TRBJ1-2	many	CASSPNRDKVRYGYTF	TGTGCCAGCAGCCCTAACCGGGACAAGGTTCGTTATGGCTACACCTTC
15	TRBD2	TRBV7-2	TRBJ2-4	many	CASSLGLSGRNIQYF	TGTGCCAGCAGCTTAGGGCTTAGCGGGAGAAACATTCAGTACTTC
17	TRBD2	TRBV23-1	TRBJ2-7	NA	CASSQSRGGDYSYEQYF	TGCGCCAGCAGTCAATCAAGGGGTGGGGACTACTCCTACGAGCAGTACTTC
16	NA	TRBV5-1	TRBJ2-3	many	CASSPESGRLIISQYF	TGCGCCAGCAGCCCAGAGTCGGGACGCTTAATCATATCGCAGTATTTT
13	TRBD1	TRBV30	TRBJ1-4	NA	CAWSGQGGEKLFF	TGTGCCTGGAGCGGACAGGGGGGAGAAAAACTGTTTTTT
17	TRBD2	TRBV5-4	TRBJ2-3	many	CASSLEIAGAGTDTQYF	TGTGCCAGCAGCTTGGAAATAGCGGGAGCGGGCACAGATACACAGTATTTT
15	TRBD2	TRBV20-1	TRBJ2-5	many	CSAATSGRPKETQYF	TGCAGTGCCGCGACTAGCGGGAGGCCTAAAGAGACCCAGTACTTC
12	NA	TRBV29-1	TRBJ2-1	few	CSVQRPYNEQFF	TGCAGCGTCCAGAGGCCTTACAATGAGCAGTTCTTC
14	NA	TRBV4-1	TRBJ2-5	NA	CASSQEGVRETQYF	TGCGCCAGCAGCCAAGAGGGGGTACGGGAGACCCAGTACTTC
19	NA	TRBV4-1	TRBJ2-7	many	CASSQVKFGAQAITYEQYF	TGCGCCAGCAGCCAAGTAAAGTTTGGGGCACAGGCGATAACCTACGAGCAGTACTTC
17	TRBD1	TRBV7-9	TRBJ2-5	few	CASSPFGGTGQEETQYF	TGTGCCAGCAGCCCCTTTGGGGGGACAGGGCAGGAAGAGACCCAGTACTTC
15	NA	TRBV5-1	TRBJ2-7	many	CASSLGGVTPYEQYF	TGCGCCAGCAGCTTGGGTGGAGTAACACCGTACGAGCAGTACTTC
14	TRBD2	TRBV20-1	TRBJ2-1	many	CSASGSSGNNEQFF	TGCAGTGCTAGTGGATCTAGCGGAAACAATGAGCAGTTCTTC
17	NA	TRBV28	TRBJ2-2	few	CASSSSGQGWIDGELFF	TGTGCCAGCAGTTCCTCGGGGCAGGGGTGGATCGACGGGGAGCTGTTTTTT
13	NA	TRBV3-1	TRBJ1-2	NA	CASSQVAGDGYTF	TGTGCCAGCAGCCAAGTGGCGGGGGACGGCTACACCTTC
18	NA	TRBV20-1	TRBJ1-3	few	CSATDRPKAESSGNTIYF	TGCAGTGCTACAGACAGGCCCAAAGCCGAGTCCTCTGGAAACACCATATATTTT
12	NA	TRBV2	TRBJ1-6	many	CASSEFSSPLHF	TGTGCCAGCAGTGAATTCTCTTCACCCCTCCACTTT
13	NA	TRBV10-3	TRBJ2-5	few	CAIMAGDQETQYF	TGTGCCATCATGGCCGGGGACCAAGAGACCCAGTACTTC
13	NA	TRBV20-1	TRBJ1-4	many	CSALNDIGEKLFF	TGCAGTGCCTTAAACGACATTGGTGAAAAACTGTTTTTT
10	NA	TRBV20-1	TRBJ2-1	few	CSARVHEQFF	TGCAGTGCTAGAGTACATGAGCAGTTCTTC
14	NA	TRBV5-1	TRBJ1-5	many	CASSLVQENQPQHF	TGCGCCAGCAGCTTGGTTCAGGAGAATCAGCCCCAGCATTTT
17	TRBD2	TRBV20-1	TRBJ2-1	NA	CSARPGLAGGTPNEQFF	TGCAGTGCTAGGCCAGGACTAGCGGGAGGTACCCCCAATGAGCAGTTCTTC
14	NA	TRBV29-1	TRBJ2-5	NA	CSVARQVLTETQYF	TGCAGCGTCGCCAGACAGGTTCTGACAGAGACCCAGTACTTC
17	NA	TRBV28	TRBJ2-1	many	CASKRSGGGIAYNEQFF	TGTGCCAGCAAGAGAAGTGGGGGCGGTATAGCCTACAATGAGCAGTTCTTC
17	NA	TRBV5-1	TRBJ1-5	NA	CASSLARTSRSNQPQHF	TGCGCCAGCAGCTTGGCACGTACCTCTCGGAGCAATCAGCCCCAGCATTTT
17	NA	TRBV9	TRBJ2-1	many	CASSDPLERVGYNEQFF	TGTGCCAGCAGCGACCCCTTGGAGCGGGTAGGTTACAATGAGCAGTTCTTC
13	NA	TRBV6-4	TRBJ1-1	few	CASSARSDTEAFF	TGTGCCAGCAGTGCCCGTTCGGACACTGAAGCTTTCTTT
14	NA	TRBV28	TRBJ2-7	many	CASSLWAGSYEQYF	TGTGCCAGCAGTTTATGGGCAGGAAGCTACGAGCAGTACTTC
14	NA	TRBV28	TRBJ1-2	many	CASLQKPTNYGYTF	TGTGCCAGCCTCCAGAAACCAACTAACTATGGCTACACCTTC
15	TRBD1	TRBV11-2	TRBJ2-3	many	CASSPTGVSTDTQYF	TGTGCCAGCAGCCCAACAGGGGTCAGCACAGATACGCAGTATTTT
13	NA	TRBV11-1	TRBJ2-1	many	CASSLADYNEQFF	TGTGCCAGCAGCTTAGCGGACTACAATGAGCAGTTCTTC
17	TRBD2	TRBV7-7	TRBJ2-1	NA	CASSPDGPGLAGGEQFF	TGTGCCAGCAGCCCCGACGGACCGGGACTAGCGGGAGGGGAGCAGTTCTTC
14	NA	TRBV28	TRBJ1-4	few	CASSLWGENEKLFF	TGTGCCAGCAGTTTATGGGGGGAGAATGAAAAACTGTTTTTT
15	NA	TRBV15	TRBJ2-5	many	CATSLFLAFRETQYF	TGTGCCACCAGCTTGTTCCTAGCCTTCAGGGAGACCCAGTACTTC
14	TRBD2	TRBV20-1	TRBJ2-3	many	CSALTSGRDVTQYF	TGCAGTGCTTTAACTAGCGGGAGGGATGTTACGCAGTATTTT
15	NA	TRBV5-1	TRBJ2-7	many	CASSLGTGAPYEQYF	TGCGCCAGCAGCTTGGGTACAGGAGCCCCCTACGAGCAGTACTTC
11	NA	TRBV20-1	TRBJ2-7	few	CSAGPSYEQYF	TGCAGTGCTGGGCCTTCCTACGAGCAGTACTTC
17	TRBD2	TRBV4-1	TRBJ2-3	many	CASSQVLPGLAADTQYF	TGCGCCAGCAGCCAAGTCCTTCCGGGACTAGCGGCGGATACGCAGTATTTT
20	NA	TRBV9	TRBJ2-1	many	CASSDPVQGGNYWSYNEQFF	TGTGCCAGCAGCGACCCTGTTCAGGGGGGGAATTATTGGTCCTACAATGAGCAGTTCTTC
12	NA	TRBV20-1	TRBJ2-5	many	CSARLGQETQYF	TGCAGTGCAAGACTAGGCCAAGAGACCCAGTACTTC
18	TRBD2	TRBV28	TRBJ2-7	many	CASSSLNPSGPTLYEQYF	TGTGCCAGCAGTTCGTTAAATCCTAGCGGGCCCACCCTCTACGAGCAGTACTTC
14	NA	TRBV20-1	TRBJ1-1	many	CSARDPGTNTEAFF	TGCAGTGCTAGAGATCCGGGGACAAACACTGAAGCTTTCTTT
15	TRBD1	TRBV24-1	TRBJ1-2	many	CATSDTGQGDYGYTF	TGTGCCACCAGTGATACGGGACAGGGGGACTATGGCTACACCTTC
18	TRBD1	TRBV5-1	TRBJ1-2	NA	CASSLLVGSGTVNYGYTF	TGCGCCAGCAGCCTCCTTGTCGGATCCGGGACAGTGAACTATGGCTACACCTTC
13	NA	TRBV5-1	TRBJ2-1	few	CASSHRLVHEQFF	TGCGCCAGCAGCCACCGACTAGTCCATGAGCAGTTCTTC
14	NA	TRBV7-9	TRBJ1-3	NA	CASSLGLAGNPIYF	TGTGCCAGCAGCTTAGGCCTGGCTGGAAACCCCATATATTTT
17	TRBD2	TRBV5-1	TRBJ2-3	medium-sized	CASSLAASGRGTDTQYF	TGCGCCAGCAGCTTGGCCGCTAGCGGGAGAGGCACAGATACGCAGTATTTT
15	TRBD1	TRBV20-1	TRBJ1-4	many	CSARDQGTDNEKLFF	TGCAGTGCTAGAGATCAAGGGACAGATAATGAAAAACTGTTTTTT
15	NA	TRBV3-1	TRBJ2-1	NA	CASSHWGGDYNEQFF	TGTGCCAGCAGCCACTGGGGCGGGGACTACAATGAGCAGTTCTTC
14	NA	TRBV5-1	TRBJ2-7	many	CASTIGTGSYEQYF	TGCGCCAGCACAATAGGAACCGGCTCCTACGAGCAGTACTTC